These 12 T cell receptor beta chains share one sample of origin, sequenced in a study of shared clonotypes between healthy human individuals. Assay used: immunoSEQ multiplex PCR; TCRdb lists only in-frame clones, some missing. Counted here are about 750,000 clones, 80% to 95% occurring once; the ten biggest clones make up approximately 25%. CD8 cells regarded as naive lacked CD45RO, were positively chosen for CCR7, and omitted terminally differentiated effector memory CD45RA+ cells. Specimen: naive CD8+ T cells sorted from blood. The receptor source for this set is a man aged 25-40 years in good health.

The gene calls are TRBV4-1 and TRBJ2-3; a possible D gene is TRBD2 (6 bases). Looked up from germline, CDR1 is MGHRA and CDR2 is YSYEKL. The V end was cut by 5 bases, the J end by 6 bases, with 9 bases between. The CDR3 extends over 12 amino acids. The CDR3 DNA follows: TGCGCCAGCAGCGGGCGGGGTGATACGCAGTATTTT. The encoded protein is CASSGRGDTQYF.

The genes are TRBV13 and TRBJ1-1; tentative D call: TRBD1 (6 bases). Germline assignment: CDR1 PRHDT and CDR2 FYEKMQ (reference sequence). This CDR3 region has 12 residues. Trimming stripped 5 bases from V and 8 bases from J, with 12 bases between. CDR3 coding DNA: TGTGCCAGCAGCCTACTAGGGGGGGAAGCTTTCTTT. Translation: CASSLLGGEAFF.

The gene calls are TRBV9 and TRBJ2-1; 12 positions match TRBD2. CDR1 is SGDLS, CDR2 YYNGEE, per germline. The CDR3 length is 15 residues. Unmatched junction bases numbered 11, after V lost 4 bases and J lost 12 bases. The CDR3 coding sequence is TGTGCCAGCAGCCCCGGACTAGCGGGATCGGTGGGGCAGTTCTTC. It specifies CASSPGLAGSVGQFF.

The V gene is TRBV28, the J gene TRBJ2-7, with 8 bases aligning to TRBD1. Germline CDR1 MDHEN, CDR2 SYDVKM. Germline trimming cut 3 bases from V and 4 bases from J; bases unmatched to any gene: 14. The CDR3 has 17 residues. This chain's CDR3 is CASSFQGSGQVDYEQYF. Here the CDR3 DNA reads TGTGCCAGCAGTTTCCAAGGTTCGGGACAGGTAGATTACGAGCAGTACTTC.

The CDR3 sequence is CASSIRGAGTDTQYF. The CDR3 nucleotides read TGTGCCAGTAGTATTCGCGGGGCTGGCACAGATACGCAGTATTTT. The chain has TRBV19 and TRBJ2-3; D is perhaps TRBD2 (6 bases). Trimming pared 3 bases from V and 1 base from J, leaving 11 bases between. Germline loops: CDR1 LNHDA, CDR2 SQIVND (reference sequence). The CDR3 contains 15 residues.

The V call is TRBV27, the J call TRBJ2-1; the D gene is possibly TRBD2 (6 bases). Germline V CDR1 and CDR2: MNHEY, SMNVEV (reference sequence). The germline V and J ends were trimmed by 7 bases and 4 bases, with 14 bases remaining between them. This CDR3 is built from 14 residues. The CDR3: CASTKAGTYNEQFF. As DNA, the CDR3 is TGTGCCAGCACGAAAGCCGGGACTTACAATGAGCAGTTCTTC.

This chain connects TRBV4-1 to TRBJ2-7; possible D gene TRBD1, 5 bases. This CDR3 comprises 13 residues. Germline V CDR1 and CDR2: MGHRA, YSYEKL. Trimming pared 0 bases from V and 3 bases from J, leaving 6 bases between. The CDR3 DNA is TGCGCCAGCAGCCAAGAGCAGGGCTACGAGCAGTACTTC. This encodes CASSQEQGYEQYF.

The V call is TRBV10-1, the J call TRBJ2-1, with TRBD2 as a possible D gene (5 bases). The V end was cut by 2 bases, the J end by 4 bases, with 6 bases between. This CDR3 spans 13 amino acids. CDR1 is WNHNN and CDR2 is SYGVQD in the germline V gene (reference sequence). In DNA form, the CDR3 reads TGCGCCAGCAGTGAGGGACTGTACAATGAGCAGTTCTTC. Amino acid sequence: CASSEGLYNEQFF.

The chain carries TRBV11-2 and TRBJ1-1; no clear D. V dropped 5 bases and J dropped 0 bases, with 16 bases sitting between them. The CDR3 is made up of 16 amino acids. The germline CDR1 and CDR2 sequences are SGHAT and FQNNGV. CDR3 amino acids: CASSQSNVGMNTEAFF. Here the CDR3 DNA reads TGTGCCAGCAGCCAATCAAATGTGGGGATGAACACTGAAGCTTTCTTT.

V gene TRBV7-9 combines with J gene TRBJ2-3, with D perhaps matching TRBD1 or TRBD2 (5 bases each). This CDR3 region has 14 residues. V dropped 4 bases and J dropped 6 bases, with 14 bases sitting between them. CDR1 is SEHNR, CDR2 FQNEAQ, per germline (reference sequence). The CDR3 region has the DNA TGTGCCAGCAGCTCCCCCGGGGCCCCGGATACGCAGTATTTT. It yields the protein CASSSPGAPDTQYF.

The chain recombines TRBV28 with TRBJ2-1; D unresolved. This CDR3 is built from 12 residues. Germline assignment: CDR1 MDHEN and CDR2 SYDVKM. Trimming shortened V by 6 bases and J by 9 bases, and 12 bases separated the two germline ends. The CDR3 nucleotides read TGTGCCAGCAGCCCTCATGGGCGTGAGCAGTTCTTC. Translation: CASSPHGREQFF.

This chain uses TRBV7-9 with TRBJ2-7; 11 nucleotides align to TRBD2. J gave up 2 bases and V 5 bases, and 8 bases lay outside the gene matches. The V gene's germline CDR1 is SEHNR and CDR2 FQNEAQ (reference sequence). The CDR3 totals 16 residues. The CDR3 DNA reads TGTGCCAGCAGCCCGCCGACTAGCGGGAAAACCTACGAGCAGTACTTC. It translates to CASSPPTSGKTYEQYF.